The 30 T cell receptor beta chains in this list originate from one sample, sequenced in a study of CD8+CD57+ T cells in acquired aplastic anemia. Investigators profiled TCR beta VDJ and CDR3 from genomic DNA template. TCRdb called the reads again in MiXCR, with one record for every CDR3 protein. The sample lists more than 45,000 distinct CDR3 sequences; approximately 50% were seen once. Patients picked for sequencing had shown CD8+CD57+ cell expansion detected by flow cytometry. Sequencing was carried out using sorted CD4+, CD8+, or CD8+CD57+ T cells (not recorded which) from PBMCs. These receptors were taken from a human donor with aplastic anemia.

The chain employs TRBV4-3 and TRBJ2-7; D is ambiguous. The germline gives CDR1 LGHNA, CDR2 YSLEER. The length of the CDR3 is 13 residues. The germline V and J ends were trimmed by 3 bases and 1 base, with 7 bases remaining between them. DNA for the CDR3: TGCGCCAGCAGCCAGAGTCAGTCCTACGAGCAGTACTTC. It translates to CASSQSQSYEQYF.

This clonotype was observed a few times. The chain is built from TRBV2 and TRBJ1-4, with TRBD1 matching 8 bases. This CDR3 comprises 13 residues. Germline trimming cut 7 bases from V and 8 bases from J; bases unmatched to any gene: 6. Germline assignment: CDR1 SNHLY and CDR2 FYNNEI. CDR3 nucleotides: TGTGCCAGCAACCAGGGGGCGGTCGAAAAACTGTTTTTT. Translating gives CASNQGAVEKLFF.

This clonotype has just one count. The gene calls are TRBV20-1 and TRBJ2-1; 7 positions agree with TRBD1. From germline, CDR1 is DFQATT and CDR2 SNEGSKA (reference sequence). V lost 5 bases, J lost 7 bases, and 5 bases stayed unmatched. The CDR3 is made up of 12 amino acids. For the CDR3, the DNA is TGCAGTGCTCCGGGACAGATAAATGAGCAGTTCTTC. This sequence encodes CSAPGQINEQFF.

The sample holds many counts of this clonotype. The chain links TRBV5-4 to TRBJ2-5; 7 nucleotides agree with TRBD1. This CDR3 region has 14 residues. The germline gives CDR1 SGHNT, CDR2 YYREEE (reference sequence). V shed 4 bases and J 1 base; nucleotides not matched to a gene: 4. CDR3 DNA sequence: TGTGCCAGCAGCCAGGGACAGATCCAAGAGACCCAGTACTTC. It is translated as CASSQGQIQETQYF.

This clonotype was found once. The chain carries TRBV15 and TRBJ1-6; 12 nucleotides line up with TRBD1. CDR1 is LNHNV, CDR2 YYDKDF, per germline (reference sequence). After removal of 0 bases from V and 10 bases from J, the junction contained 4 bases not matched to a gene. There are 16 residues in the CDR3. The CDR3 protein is CATSRDRDRGRSPLHF. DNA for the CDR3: TGTGCCACCAGCAGAGATCGGGACAGGGGGCGATCACCCCTCCACTTT.

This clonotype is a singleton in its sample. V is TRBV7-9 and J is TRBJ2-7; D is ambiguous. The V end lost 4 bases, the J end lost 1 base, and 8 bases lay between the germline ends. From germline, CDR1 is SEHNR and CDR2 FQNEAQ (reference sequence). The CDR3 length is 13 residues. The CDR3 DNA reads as TGTGCCAGCAGCTCCACAGCTTCCTACGAGCAGTACTTC. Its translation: CASSSTASYEQYF.

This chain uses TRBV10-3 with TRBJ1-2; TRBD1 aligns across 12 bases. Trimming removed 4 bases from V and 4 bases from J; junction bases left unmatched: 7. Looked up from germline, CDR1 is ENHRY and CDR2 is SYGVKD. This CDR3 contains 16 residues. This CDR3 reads CAISGDRGLEAYGYTF. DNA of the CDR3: TGTGCCATCAGTGGGGACAGGGGGCTAGAGGCCTATGGCTACACCTTC.

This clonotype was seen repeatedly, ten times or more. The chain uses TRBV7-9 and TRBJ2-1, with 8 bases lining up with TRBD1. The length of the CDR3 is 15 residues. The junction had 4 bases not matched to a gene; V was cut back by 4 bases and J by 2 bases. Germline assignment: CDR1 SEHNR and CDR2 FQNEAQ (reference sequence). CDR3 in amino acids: CASSSLTGAYNEQFF. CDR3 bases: TGTGCCAGCAGCTCCTTGACAGGGGCCTACAATGAGCAGTTCTTC.

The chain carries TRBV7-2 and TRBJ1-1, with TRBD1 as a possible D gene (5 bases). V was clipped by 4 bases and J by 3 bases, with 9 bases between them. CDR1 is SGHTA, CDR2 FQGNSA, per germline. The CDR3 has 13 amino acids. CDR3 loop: CASSSQGDTEAFF. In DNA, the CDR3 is TGTGCCAGCAGCTCCCAAGGGGACACTGAAGCTTTCTTT.

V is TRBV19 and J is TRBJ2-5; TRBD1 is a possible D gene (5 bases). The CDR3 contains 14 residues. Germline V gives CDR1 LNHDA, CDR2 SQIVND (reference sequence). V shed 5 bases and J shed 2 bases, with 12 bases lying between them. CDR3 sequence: CASSPQGPQETQYF. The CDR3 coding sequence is TGTGCCAGTAGTCCTCAGGGTCCACAAGAGACCCAGTACTTC.

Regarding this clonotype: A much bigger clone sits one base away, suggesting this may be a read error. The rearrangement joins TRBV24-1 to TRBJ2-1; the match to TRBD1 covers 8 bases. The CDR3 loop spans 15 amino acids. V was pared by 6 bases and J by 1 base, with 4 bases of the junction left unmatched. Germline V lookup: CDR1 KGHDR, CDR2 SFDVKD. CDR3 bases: TGTGCCACCAGTCCACGACAGGGGTCCTACAATGAGCAGTTCTTC. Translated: CATSPRQGSYNEQFF.

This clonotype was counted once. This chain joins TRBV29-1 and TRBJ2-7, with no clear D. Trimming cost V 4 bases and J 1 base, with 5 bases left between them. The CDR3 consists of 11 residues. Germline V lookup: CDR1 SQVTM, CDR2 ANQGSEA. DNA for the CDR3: TGCAGCGTTGTAGAATCCTACGAGCAGTACTTC. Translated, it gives CSVVESYEQYF.

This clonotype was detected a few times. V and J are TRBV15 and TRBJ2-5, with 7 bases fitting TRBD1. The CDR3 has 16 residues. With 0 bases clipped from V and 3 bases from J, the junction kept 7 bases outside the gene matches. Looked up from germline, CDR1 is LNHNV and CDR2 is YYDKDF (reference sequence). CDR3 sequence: CATSRDLGQSEETQYF. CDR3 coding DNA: TGTGCCACCAGCAGAGATCTGGGACAGAGCGAAGAGACCCAGTACTTC.

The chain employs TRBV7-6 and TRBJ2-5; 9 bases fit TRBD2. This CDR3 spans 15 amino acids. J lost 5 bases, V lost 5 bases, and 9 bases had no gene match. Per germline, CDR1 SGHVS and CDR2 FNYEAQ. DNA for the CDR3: TGTGCCAGCAGCCCAATAGCGGGGGACATGGAGACCCAGTACTTC. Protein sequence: CASSPIAGDMETQYF.

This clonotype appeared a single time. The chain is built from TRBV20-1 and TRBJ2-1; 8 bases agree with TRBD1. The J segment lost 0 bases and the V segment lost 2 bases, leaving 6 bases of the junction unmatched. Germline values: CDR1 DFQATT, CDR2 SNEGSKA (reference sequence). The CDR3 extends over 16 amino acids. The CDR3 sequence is CSARSTGADSYNEQFF. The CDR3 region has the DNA TGCAGTGCTAGATCGACAGGGGCCGACTCCTACAATGAGCAGTTCTTC.

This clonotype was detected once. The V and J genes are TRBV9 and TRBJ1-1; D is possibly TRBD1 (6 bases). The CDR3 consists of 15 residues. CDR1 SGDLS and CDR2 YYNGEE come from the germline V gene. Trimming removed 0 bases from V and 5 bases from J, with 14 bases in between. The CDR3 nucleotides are TGTGCCAGCAGCGTAGGTACAGGGCTTGGGACTGAAGCTTTCTTT. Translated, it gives CASSVGTGLGTEAFF.

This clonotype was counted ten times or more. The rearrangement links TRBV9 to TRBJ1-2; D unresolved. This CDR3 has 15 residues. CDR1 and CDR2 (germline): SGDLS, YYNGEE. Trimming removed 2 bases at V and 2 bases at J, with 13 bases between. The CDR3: CASSVLRRNNYGYTF. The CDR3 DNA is TGTGCCAGCAGCGTCCTCCGGAGGAACAACTATGGCTACACCTTC.

In DNA, the CDR3 is TGTGCCAGCAGTTCTCGGTCAAACAATCAGCCCCAGCATTTT. Translating it yields CASSSRSNNQPQHF. V usage is TRBV12-3 or TRBV12-4 and J usage is TRBJ1-5; no clear D. V was pared by 4 bases and J by 3 bases, with 10 bases between. This CDR3 comprises 14 residues.

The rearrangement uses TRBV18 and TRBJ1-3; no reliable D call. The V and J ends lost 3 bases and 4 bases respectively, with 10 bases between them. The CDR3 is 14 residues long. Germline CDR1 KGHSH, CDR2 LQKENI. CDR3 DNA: TGTGCCAGCTCACCGGGAAGTTCAGGAAACACCATATATTTT. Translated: CASSPGSSGNTIYF. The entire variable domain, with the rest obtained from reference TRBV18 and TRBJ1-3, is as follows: NAGVMQNPRHLVRRRGQEARLRCSPMKGHSHVYWYRQLPEEGLKFMVYLQKENIIDESGMPKERFSAEFPKEGPSILRIQQVVRGDSAAYFCASSPGSSGNTIYFGEGSWLTVV.

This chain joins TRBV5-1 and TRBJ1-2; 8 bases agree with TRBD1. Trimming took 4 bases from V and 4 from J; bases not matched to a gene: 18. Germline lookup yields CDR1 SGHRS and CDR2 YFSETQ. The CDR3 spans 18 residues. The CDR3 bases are TGCGCCAGCAGCCGAACCGGACAGGGTGGCGTAGCGGCCTATGGCTACACCTTC. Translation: CASSRTGQGGVAAYGYTF.

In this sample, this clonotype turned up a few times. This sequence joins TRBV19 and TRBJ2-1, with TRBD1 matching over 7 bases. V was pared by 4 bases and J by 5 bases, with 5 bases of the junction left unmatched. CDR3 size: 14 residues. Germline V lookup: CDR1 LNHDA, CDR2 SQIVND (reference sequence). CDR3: CASSNRTGHNEQFF. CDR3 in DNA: TGTGCCAGTAGTAACAGGACAGGACACAATGAGCAGTTCTTC.

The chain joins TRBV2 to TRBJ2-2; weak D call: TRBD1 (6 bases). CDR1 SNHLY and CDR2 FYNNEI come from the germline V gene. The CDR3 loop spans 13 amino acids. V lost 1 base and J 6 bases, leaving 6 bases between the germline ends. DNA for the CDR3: TGTGCCAGCAGTGAAGACAGGGCCGGGGAGCTGTTTTTT. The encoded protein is CASSEDRAGELFF.

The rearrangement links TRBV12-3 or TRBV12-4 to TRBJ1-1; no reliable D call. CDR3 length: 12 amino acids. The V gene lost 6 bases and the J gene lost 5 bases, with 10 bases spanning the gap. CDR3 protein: CASRFGETEAFF. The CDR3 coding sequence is TGTGCCAGCAGATTCGGGGAGACTGAAGCTTTCTTT.

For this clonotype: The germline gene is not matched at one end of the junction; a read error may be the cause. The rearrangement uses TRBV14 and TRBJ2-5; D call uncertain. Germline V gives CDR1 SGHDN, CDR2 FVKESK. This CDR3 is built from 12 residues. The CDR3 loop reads CASSLDRETQRF. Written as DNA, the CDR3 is TGTGCCAGCAGCCTAGATAGAGAGACCCAGCGCTTC.

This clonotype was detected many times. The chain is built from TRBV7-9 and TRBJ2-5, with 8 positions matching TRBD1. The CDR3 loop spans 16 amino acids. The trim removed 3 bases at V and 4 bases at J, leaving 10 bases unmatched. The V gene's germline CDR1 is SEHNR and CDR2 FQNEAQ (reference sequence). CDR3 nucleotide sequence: TGTGCCAGCAGCTTTATTCCAGGGGGCCCAACAGAGACCCAGTACTTC. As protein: CASSFIPGGPTETQYF.

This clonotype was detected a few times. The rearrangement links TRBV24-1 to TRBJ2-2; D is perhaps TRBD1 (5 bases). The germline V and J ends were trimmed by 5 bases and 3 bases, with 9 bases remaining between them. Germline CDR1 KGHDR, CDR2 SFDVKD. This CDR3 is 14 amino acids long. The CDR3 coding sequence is TGTGCCACCAGTGCGACAGACTACACCGGGGAGCTGTTTTTT. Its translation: CATSATDYTGELFF.

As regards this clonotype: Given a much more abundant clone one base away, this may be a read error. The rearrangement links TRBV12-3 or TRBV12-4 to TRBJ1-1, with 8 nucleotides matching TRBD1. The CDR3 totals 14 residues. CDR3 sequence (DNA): TGTGCCAGCAGTTATTTTACAGGGGGAACTGAAACTTTCTTT. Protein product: CASSYFTGGTETFF.

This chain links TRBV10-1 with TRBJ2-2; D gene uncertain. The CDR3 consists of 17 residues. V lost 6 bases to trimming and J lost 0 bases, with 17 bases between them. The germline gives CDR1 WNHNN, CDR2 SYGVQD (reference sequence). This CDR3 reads CASSPLGRTTNTGELFF. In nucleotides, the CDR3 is TGCGCCAGCAGCCCATTAGGACGTACAACGAACACCGGGGAGCTGTTTTTT.

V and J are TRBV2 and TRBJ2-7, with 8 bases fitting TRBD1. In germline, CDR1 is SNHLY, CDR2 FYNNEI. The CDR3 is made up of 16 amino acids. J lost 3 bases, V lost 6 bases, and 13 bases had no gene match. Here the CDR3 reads CASRIQRQGYLYEQYF. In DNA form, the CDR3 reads TGTGCCAGCAGAATCCAGAGACAGGGGTACCTCTACGAGCAGTACTTC.

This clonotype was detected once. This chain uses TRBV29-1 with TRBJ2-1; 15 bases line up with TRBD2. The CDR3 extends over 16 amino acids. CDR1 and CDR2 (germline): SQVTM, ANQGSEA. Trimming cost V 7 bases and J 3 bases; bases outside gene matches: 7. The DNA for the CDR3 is TGCAGCGCACCCGGGACTAGCGGGGGGTACTACAATGAGCAGTTCTTC. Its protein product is CSAPGTSGGYYNEQFF.